The 5 T cell receptor beta chains given below trace back to one sample, sequenced in a study of blood T cell repertoires in COVID-19. TCRdb's table, derived via immunoSEQ multiplex PCR, lists solely in-frame clones and lacks some. Of around 300,000 clones listed, 75% to 90% were seen once; the top ten hold 11%. Specimen: peripheral blood. The receptors originated from a woman in her 70s with acute or convalescent COVID-19.

The rearrangement joins TRBV10-3 to TRBJ2-7, with 12 positions matching TRBD2. CDR1 is ENHRY and CDR2 is SYGVKD in the germline V gene. The CDR3 spans 14 residues. Trimming removed 3 bases from V and 3 bases from J; junction bases left unmatched: 0. The CDR3 DNA reads as TGTGCCATCAGTGAACTAGCGGGGGGCTACGAGCAGTACTTC. Protein product: CAISELAGGYEQYF.

The gene calls are TRBV2 and TRBJ1-4; D uncertain. Per germline, CDR1 SNHLY and CDR2 FYNNEI. The length of the CDR3 is 11 residues. Trimming pared 7 bases from V and 13 bases from J, leaving 13 bases between. DNA for the CDR3: TGTGCCAGCAAAGAGGGTCCATCACTGTTTTTT. This sequence encodes CASKEGPSLFF.

The chain uses TRBV3-1 (or the pseudogene TRBV3-2) and TRBJ2-5, with 7 bases identical to TRBD2. V gave up 2 bases and J gave up 5 bases; unmatched junction bases: 17. Per germline, CDR1 LGHDT and CDR2 YNNKEL (reference sequence). The CDR3 is 18 amino acids. CDR3 region: CASSQISGGIGGGETQYF. The DNA of the CDR3 is TGTGCCAGCAGCCAAATTTCTGGTGGAATTGGGGGAGGGGAGACCCAGTACTTC.

The CDR3, as DNA: TGTGCCTGGAGTGTAGGGGTTGCTAGCGGCACAGATACGCAGTATTTT. Residues: CAWSVGVASGTDTQYF. The rearrangement links TRBV30 to TRBJ2-3; possibly TRBD2 for D (6 bases). The V gene's germline CDR1 is GTSNPN and CDR2 SVGIG (reference sequence). The CDR3 covers 16 residues. V lost 0 bases and J 1 base, leaving 14 bases between the germline ends.

The chain employs TRBV12-3 or TRBV12-4 and TRBJ1-1; no reliable D call. The length of the CDR3 is 13 residues. V was cut by 8 bases and J by 5 bases, with 15 bases left in between. The CDR3: CASAGPGWTEAFF. CDR3 sequence (DNA): TGTGCCAGCGCCGGTCCGGGGTGGACTGAAGCTTTCTTT.